This TCR beta chain was obtained from a study of identifying expanded T cells in peripheral blood. A word on this clone: Its cognate antigen is unknown.

During the collection period, no donor immune events like infections were recorded. Sequenced by immunoSEQ multiplex PCR; TCRdb stores in-frame clones only, minus some. The repertoire holds around 100,000 clones, roughly 88% seen once, with 4.5% to 6.5% in the top ten. Trimming removed 0 bases from V and 5 bases from J; junction bases left unmatched: 9. CDR1 SGHDT and CDR2 YYEEEE come from the germline V gene. The CDR3 totals 17 residues. Study-level findings and limits: Over two and four weeks, about 15 and 19 clones changed, versus approximately 1.1 between replicates.

Sequencing was done on a sample of blood. This clonotype was sampled from a person aged 18 to 75 in good health. The V and J genes are TRBV5-6 and TRBJ2-1; 9 bases fit TRBD2. As DNA, the CDR3 is TGTGCCAGCAGCTTGGCAGTGTCTAGCGGGATGAACAATGAGCAGTTCTTC. Amino acids: CASSLAVSSGMNNEQFF.